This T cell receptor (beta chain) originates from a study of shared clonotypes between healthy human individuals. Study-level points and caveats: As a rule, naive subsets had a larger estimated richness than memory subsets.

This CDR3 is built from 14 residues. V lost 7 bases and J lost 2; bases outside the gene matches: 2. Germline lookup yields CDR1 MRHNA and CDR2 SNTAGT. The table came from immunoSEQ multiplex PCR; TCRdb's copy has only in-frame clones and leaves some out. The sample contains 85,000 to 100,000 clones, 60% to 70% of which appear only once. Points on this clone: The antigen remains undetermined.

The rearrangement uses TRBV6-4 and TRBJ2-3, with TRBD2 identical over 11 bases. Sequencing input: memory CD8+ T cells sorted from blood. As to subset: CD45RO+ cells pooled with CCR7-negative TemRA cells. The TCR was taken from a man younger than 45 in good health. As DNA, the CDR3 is TGTGCCAGCAATAGCGGGAGGGCCACAGATACGCAGTATTTT. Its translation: CASNSGRATDTQYF.